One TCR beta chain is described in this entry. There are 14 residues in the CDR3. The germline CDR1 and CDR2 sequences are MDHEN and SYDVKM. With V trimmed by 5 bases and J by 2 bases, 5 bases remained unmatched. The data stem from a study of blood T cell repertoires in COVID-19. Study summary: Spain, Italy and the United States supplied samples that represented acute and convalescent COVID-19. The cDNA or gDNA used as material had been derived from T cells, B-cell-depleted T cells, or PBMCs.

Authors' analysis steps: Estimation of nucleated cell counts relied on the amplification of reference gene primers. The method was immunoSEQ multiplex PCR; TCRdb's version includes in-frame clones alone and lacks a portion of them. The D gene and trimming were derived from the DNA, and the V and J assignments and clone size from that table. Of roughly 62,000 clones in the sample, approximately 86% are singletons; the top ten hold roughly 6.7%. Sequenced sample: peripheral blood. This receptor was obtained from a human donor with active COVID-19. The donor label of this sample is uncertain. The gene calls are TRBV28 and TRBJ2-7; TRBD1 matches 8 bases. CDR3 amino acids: CASSLDRVPYEQYF. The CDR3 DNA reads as TGTGCCAGCAGTCTGGACAGGGTACCCTACGAGCAGTACTTC.